These 30 T cell receptor beta chains were all obtained from the same sample, sequenced in a study of blood T cell repertoires in COVID-19 (dated by TCRdb to the early 2020s). Libraries were prepared through the immunoSEQ multiplex PCR assay. TCRdb stores this immuneACCESS table with in-frame sequences only. Part of the clones is absent; in the studies checked, under half of the shortfall reflects unresolved V genes, and no reason is known for the rest. The sample table lists around 230,000 clones, 75% to 90% of them with a count of one. The leading ten clones occupy around 9% of the sample. The sequenced sample was PBMCs or T cells enriched from blood (not recorded which). The receptor source for this set is a man in his forties who had recovered from COVID-19.

The chain carries TRBV29-1 and TRBJ2-7; 8 bases line up with TRBD1. The CDR3 totals 16 residues. J was trimmed by 4 bases and V by 3 bases; bases with no gene match: 14. Germline V gene sequence: CDR1 SQVTM, CDR2 ANQGSEA. The CDR3 DNA sequence: TGCAGCGTTGAGGGACTGCAGGGGGCTAAGAGGTACGAGCAGTACTTC. Protein: CSVEGLQGAKRYEQYF.

The chain employs TRBV25-1 and TRBJ2-1; 9 nucleotides align to TRBD2. This CDR3 is 18 amino acids long. From germline, CDR1 is MGHDK and CDR2 SYGVNS. V shed 3 bases and J 3 bases; nucleotides not matched to a gene: 12. The CDR3 DNA sequence: TGTGCCAGCAGTGACCCAAGCCGAGCTAGCGGGGACTACAATGAGCAGTTCTTC. The encoded protein is CASSDPSRASGDYNEQFF.

This chain uses TRBV10-2 with TRBJ1-1, with no clear D. Germline lookup yields CDR1 WSHSY and CDR2 SAAADI. The ends were cut back, 5 bases at V and 3 bases at J, with 10 bases in the middle. The CDR3 is 13 residues long. Written as DNA, the CDR3 is TGCGCCAGCAGTCTACGAAGTTACACTGAAGCTTTCTTT. Residues: CASSLRSYTEAFF.

The gene calls are TRBV3-1 (or the pseudogene TRBV3-2) and TRBJ2-3; TRBD2 matches at 9 bases. The germline gives CDR1 LGHDT, CDR2 YNNKEL (reference sequence). This CDR3 has 16 residues. Germline trimming cut 1 base from V and 7 bases from J; bases unmatched to any gene: 9. CDR3 sequence: CASSQALAGTSYTQYF. CDR3 nucleotide sequence: TGTGCCAGCAGCCAAGCCCTAGCGGGGACCTCCTATACGCAGTATTTT.

V and J are TRBV12-5 and TRBJ2-6; D is ambiguous. This CDR3 spans 13 amino acids. V gave up 5 bases and J gave up 2 bases, with 4 bases separating them. Per the germline V gene, CDR1 is LGHNT and CDR2 is FRNRAP. The CDR3 spells CASGITGANVLTF. CDR3 DNA: TGTGCTAGTGGTATCACTGGGGCCAACGTCCTGACTTTC.

The V call is TRBV7-8, the J call TRBJ2-3, with 8 bases aligning to TRBD1. The CDR3 is made up of 14 amino acids. The ends lost 4 bases at V and 3 bases at J; junction bases unmatched: 3. The germline gives CDR1 SGHVS, CDR2 FQNEAQ. CDR3 sequence: CASSSRTGTDTQYF. CDR3 nucleotides: TGTGCCAGCAGCTCCCGGACAGGGACAGATACGCAGTATTTT.

The rearrangement joins TRBV12-3 or TRBV12-4 to TRBJ1-3; perhaps TRBD1 as D (6 bases). V lost 6 bases and J 2 bases, leaving 8 bases between the germline ends. CDR3 length: 13 residues. This chain's CDR3 is CASSKGAGNTIYF. The DNA of the CDR3 is TGTGCCAGCAGCAAGGGGGCTGGAAACACCATATATTTT.

V and J are TRBV30 and TRBJ2-2, with TRBD1 matching over 8 bases. The junction had 8 bases not matched to a gene; V was cut back by 3 bases and J by 5 bases. The length of the CDR3 is 15 residues. CDR1 is GTSNPN, CDR2 SVGIG, per germline (reference sequence). CDR3 sequence: CAWRGDRGLTGELFF. DNA for the CDR3: TGTGCCTGGAGGGGAGACAGGGGTCTAACCGGGGAGCTGTTTTTT.

The chain is built from TRBV7-3 and TRBJ2-1, with D possibly TRBD2 on 6 matching bases. This CDR3 region has 19 residues. Germline V gene data show CDR1 as SGHTA and CDR2 as FQGTGA. Deletions cut 5 bases from V and 0 bases from J, with 23 bases between. The CDR3 here is CASSHKGTRYPSSYNEQFF. CDR3 in DNA: TGTGCCAGCAGCCATAAAGGGACTCGGTATCCAAGCTCCTACAATGAGCAGTTCTTC.

The chain employs TRBV5-1 and TRBJ1-1; D gene uncertain. With 0 bases removed from V and 3 bases from J, the gap between germline ends came to 9 bases. The CDR3 runs 14 residues. From germline, CDR1 is SGHRS and CDR2 YFSETQ. CDR3 nucleotide sequence: TGCGCCAGCAGCTTGGCCCTAATAGACACTGAAGCTTTCTTT. Protein product: CASSLALIDTEAFF.

This clone was seen only once. The CDR3 nucleotides read TGCGCCAGCAGGTTATCGGGACAGCTTCAAGAGACCCAGTACTTC. It encodes CASRLSGQLQETQYF. The chain employs TRBV4-1 and TRBJ2-5; 7 bases match TRBD1. With 6 bases clipped from V and 2 bases from J, the junction kept 9 bases outside the gene matches. The CDR3 contains 15 residues. CDR1 is MGHRA and CDR2 is YSYEKL in the germline V gene.

This chain links TRBV5-4 with TRBJ2-3; D is possibly TRBD2 (7 bases). V was pared by 3 bases and J by 7 bases, with 15 bases between. Germline V gives CDR1 SGHNT, CDR2 YYREEE (reference sequence). This CDR3 is built from 14 residues. DNA for the CDR3: TGTGCCAGCAGCTGGGAGAGGGGGGGGAATACGCAGTATTTT. Its protein product is CASSWERGGNTQYF.

The chain joins TRBV7-9 to TRBJ2-2; 16 bases match TRBD2. V gave up 5 bases and J gave up 3 bases; unmatched junction bases: 6. The CDR3 extends over 18 amino acids. CDR1 and CDR2 (germline): SEHNR, FQNEAQ (reference sequence). CDR3: CASSPGTSGRADTGELFF. In DNA form, the CDR3 reads TGTGCCAGCAGCCCCGGGACTAGCGGGAGGGCCGACACCGGGGAGCTGTTTTTT.

The genes are TRBV6-5 and TRBJ2-1; D is possibly TRBD2 (7 bases). V gave up 7 bases and J gave up 9 bases, with 16 bases separating them. The germline V gene encodes CDR1 MNHEY and CDR2 SVGAGI. CDR3 length: 13 amino acids. The CDR3 DNA follows: TGTGCCAGCACCGCGAGGGGGGGAGGTGAGCAGTTCTTC. Its translation: CASTARGGGEQFF.

The chain employs TRBV9 and TRBJ2-1; 7 positions match TRBD2. The CDR3 consists of 16 residues. Germline loops: CDR1 SGDLS, CDR2 YYNGEE. V shed 2 bases, J shed 4 bases, and the junction held 9 bases outside the gene matches. Written as DNA, the CDR3 is TGTGCCAGCAGCGTCTTTGGCGGGAGTGGATACAATGAGCAGTTCTTC. Its protein product is CASSVFGGSGYNEQFF.

The chain is built from TRBV5-4 and TRBJ2-1, with D tentatively TRBD1 (6 bases). Germline values: CDR1 SGHNT, CDR2 YYREEE (reference sequence). The CDR3 is 19 residues long. V lost 4 bases, J lost 0 bases, and 23 bases lay in between. The chain's CDR3 is CASSPPGAGARSSYNEQFF. The CDR3 DNA is TGTGCCAGCAGCCCCCCCGGGGCAGGGGCCCGCAGCTCCTACAATGAGCAGTTCTTC. Full variable domain (outside the CDR3, taken from reference TRBV5-4 and TRBJ2-1): ETGVTQSPTHLIKTRGQQVTLRCSSQSGHNTVSWYQQALGQGPQFIFQYYREEENGRGNFPPRFSGLQFPNYSSELNVNALELDDSALYLCASSPPGAGARSSYNEQFFGPGTRLTVL.

This rearrangement joins TRBV29-1 to TRBJ1-2; 7 bases line up with TRBD1. Germline-derived CDR1 and CDR2 are SQVTM and ANQGSEA. J gave up 6 bases and V 5 bases, and 15 bases lay outside the gene matches. This CDR3 contains 15 residues. The CDR3 loop is CSVSHIGRGRDGYTF. The DNA for the CDR3 is TGCAGCGTTTCCCATATCGGGAGGGGGCGTGATGGCTACACCTTC.

This chain joins TRBV28 and TRBJ1-1; 7 nucleotides match TRBD1. This CDR3 comprises 17 residues. In germline, CDR1 is MDHEN, CDR2 SYDVKM. The J segment lost 0 bases and the V segment lost 6 bases, leaving 13 bases of the junction unmatched. DNA of the CDR3: TGTGCCAGCAGCGCCCTCCTGACAGGGCTGATGAACACTGAAGCTTTCTTT. Translated: CASSALLTGLMNTEAFF. Full variable domain (outside the CDR3, taken from reference TRBV28 and TRBJ1-1): DVKVTQSSRYLVKRTGEKVFLECVQDMDHENMFWYRQDPGLGLRLIYFSYDVKMKEKGDIPEGYSVSREKKERFSLILESASTNQTSMYLCASSALLTGLMNTEAFFGQGTRLTVV.

The rearrangement links TRBV19 to TRBJ1-6; D remains ambiguous. The CDR3 has 14 residues. Per the germline V gene, CDR1 is LNHDA and CDR2 is SQIVND (reference sequence). Trimming removed 9 bases at V and 1 base at J, with 10 bases between. CDR3 coding DNA: TGTGCCAGCCAAAGGGAGTCCTATAATTCACCCCTCCACTTT. It encodes CASQRESYNSPLHF.

This sequence joins TRBV28 and TRBJ1-2, with TRBD1 matching 9 bases. Germline V gives CDR1 MDHEN, CDR2 SYDVKM. V lost 6 bases, J lost 4 bases, and 12 bases stayed unmatched. This CDR3 is built from 16 residues. The chain's CDR3 is CASSLAQGAGPYGYTF. CDR3 nucleotides: TGTGCCAGCAGCCTGGCACAGGGGGCAGGTCCCTATGGCTACACCTTC.

DNA for the CDR3: TGTGCCAGTAGTAACAGGGGAGAGGGAGAAAAACTGTTTTTT. It is translated as CASSNRGEGEKLFF. V usage is TRBV19 and J usage is TRBJ1-4; 7 bases line up with TRBD1. This CDR3 contains 14 residues. CDR1 is LNHDA and CDR2 is SQIVND in the germline V gene (reference sequence). The trim removed 4 bases at V and 8 bases at J, leaving 7 bases unmatched.

This chain joins TRBV5-1 and TRBJ2-7, with D perhaps TRBD1 (6 bases). The V end lost 4 bases, the J end lost 3 bases, and 17 bases lay between the germline ends. The CDR3 is 15 amino acids. Germline V gene sequence: CDR1 SGHRS, CDR2 YFSETQ. The DNA for the CDR3 is TGCGCCAGCAGCCGAGATAGCCAACAGGGCTACGAGCAGTACTTC. Translated, it gives CASSRDSQQGYEQYF.

The rearrangement joins TRBV5-1 to TRBJ1-4; D gene ambiguous. V was clipped by 1 base and J by 0 bases, with 7 bases between them. There are 15 residues in the CDR3. Germline CDR1 SGHRS, CDR2 YFSETQ. CDR3 protein: CASSLTPATNEKLFF. In DNA, the CDR3 is TGCGCCAGCAGCTTGACACCCGCAACTAATGAAAAACTGTTTTTT.

The J gene is TRBJ1-2, the V gene TRBV19, with TRBD1 matching 7 bases. This CDR3 has 16 amino acids. Germline V gives CDR1 LNHDA, CDR2 SQIVND (reference sequence). V was clipped by 0 bases and J by 4 bases; unmatched bases: 8. The DNA for the CDR3 is TGTGCCAGTAGTATAGATAAAGGGACAGCTCCCTATGGCTACACCTTC. It specifies CASSIDKGTAPYGYTF.

The V gene is TRBV10-3, the J gene TRBJ1-5; no firm D call. V gave up 7 bases and J gave up 7 bases, with 14 bases separating them. Germline V gives CDR1 ENHRY, CDR2 SYGVKD. The CDR3 is 13 amino acids. DNA for the CDR3: TGTGCCATCACGGAGGGATCCAGCCAGCCCCAGCATTTT. Encoded protein: CAITEGSSQPQHF.

V gene TRBV19 combines with J gene TRBJ2-7; 7 nucleotides agree with TRBD1. Trimming cost V 4 bases and J 4 bases; bases outside gene matches: 10. This CDR3 has 15 amino acids. The germline CDR1 and CDR2 sequences are LNHDA and SQIVND (reference sequence). CDR3 sequence: CASSTTGVFVYEQYF. The CDR3 DNA reads TGTGCCAGTAGTACAACAGGGGTTTTCGTGTACGAGCAGTACTTC.

The chain has TRBV27 and TRBJ1-1; D perhaps matches TRBD1 (6 bases). Germline CDR1 reads MNHEY; CDR2 reads SMNVEV (reference sequence). Deletions cut 6 bases from V and 0 bases from J, with 20 bases between. The CDR3 is made up of 17 amino acids. The CDR3 DNA sequence: TGTGCCAGCAGACCGGACAGACTAGCCACTATGAACACTGAAGCTTTCTTT. It translates to CASRPDRLATMNTEAFF.

The chain combines TRBV30 with TRBJ1-5; the match to TRBD1 covers 9 bases. After removal of 0 bases from V and 7 bases from J, the junction contained 1 base not matched to a gene. This CDR3 comprises 13 residues. Germline CDR1 is GTSNPN and CDR2 is SVGIG (reference sequence). The chain's CDR3 is CAWSVQGAQPQHF. The CDR3 nucleotides are TGTGCCTGGAGTGTACAGGGGGCCCAGCCCCAGCATTTT. Supplemented by reference TRBV30 and TRBJ1-5, the full variable domain reads SQTIHQWPATLVQPVGSPLSLECTVEGTSNPNLYWYRQAAGRGLQLLFYSVGIGQISSEVPQNLSASRPQDRQFILSSKKLLLSDSGFYLCAWSVQGAQPQHFGDGTRLSIL.

CDR3 region: CASSGTGPNQPQHF. The CDR3 region has the DNA TGTGCCAGCTCAGGGACAGGGCCCAATCAGCCCCAGCATTTT. This chain joins TRBV18 and TRBJ1-5, with 9 bases lining up with TRBD1. The V segment lost 5 bases and the J segment 3 bases; nucleotides outside the gene matches: 2. This CDR3 has 14 amino acids. The germline V gene encodes CDR1 KGHSH and CDR2 LQKENI. Full variable domain (remainder filled in from reference TRBV18 and TRBJ1-5): NAGVMQNPRHLVRRRGQEARLRCSPMKGHSHVYWYRQLPEEGLKFMVYLQKENIIDESGMPKERFSAEFPKEGPSILRIQQVVRGDSAAYFCASSGTGPNQPQHFGDGTRLSIL.

The chain is built from TRBV18 and TRBJ2-1; 7 nucleotides line up with TRBD1. Looked up from germline, CDR1 is KGHSH and CDR2 is LQKENI. V dropped 2 bases and J dropped 6; count of bases not matched to a gene: 4. This CDR3 has 14 residues. CDR3 region: CASSPRGQGNEQFF. The CDR3 coding sequence is TGTGCCAGCTCACCAAGGGGGCAGGGCAATGAGCAGTTCTTC.